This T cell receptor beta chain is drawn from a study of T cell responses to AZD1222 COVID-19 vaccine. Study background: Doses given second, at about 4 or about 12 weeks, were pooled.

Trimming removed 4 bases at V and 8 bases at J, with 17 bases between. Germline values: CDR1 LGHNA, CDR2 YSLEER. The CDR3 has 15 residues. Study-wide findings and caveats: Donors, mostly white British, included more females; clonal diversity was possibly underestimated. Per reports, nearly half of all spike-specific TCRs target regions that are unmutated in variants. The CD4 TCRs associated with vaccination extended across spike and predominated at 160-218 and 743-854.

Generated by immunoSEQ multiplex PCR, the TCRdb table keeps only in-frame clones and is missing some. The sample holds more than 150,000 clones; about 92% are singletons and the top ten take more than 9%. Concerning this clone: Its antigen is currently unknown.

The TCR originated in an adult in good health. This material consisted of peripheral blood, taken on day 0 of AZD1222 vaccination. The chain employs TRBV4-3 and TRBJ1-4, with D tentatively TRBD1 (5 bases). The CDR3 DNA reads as TGCGCCAGCAGCCCCGGGGCAACCTCCCCCGAAAAACTGTTTTTT. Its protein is CASSPGATSPEKLFF.